The 4 T cell receptor beta chains given below trace back to one sample, sequenced in a study of tumor-infiltrating lymphocytes in primary liver carcinoma. Starting material for RNA and DNA co-extraction consisted of 20-30 mg of unsorted bulk tissue. Constant-region priming of roughly 500 ng total RNA yielded TCR beta cDNA. Slightly modified ARM-PCR served as the procedure for the TCR beta libraries. These libraries came from three rounds of nested multiplex PCR. Investigators reported that the first two PCR rounds, at around 9 cycles each, used TRBV1-TRBV30 forward primers with a C-beta reverse primer. Each CDR3 protein is one row after TCRdb ran MiXCR on the multiplex PCR reads. Here the sample spans around 120,000 distinct CDR3 sequences, around two thirds being singletons. The source material was tumor-adjacent normal liver tissue. These receptors all come from a woman aged 55-69 years with primary liver carcinoma and hepatitis B virus infection.

For this clonotype: One end of the junction does not line up with germline, which may come from a read error. The V gene is TRBV12-3 or TRBV12-4, the J gene TRBJ1-2, with a possible D match to TRBD1 (6 bases). There are 17 residues in the CDR3. CDR3 region: CARSFSQAGALSYGYTF. The CDR3 DNA reads as TGTGCCCGCAGTTTTAGTCAGGCGGGGGCGCTGAGCTATGGCTACACCTTC.

As for this clonotype: The junction does not match germline at one end; this may be a read error. This chain uses TRBV5-6 with TRBJ1-4; D perhaps matches TRBD1 (5 bases). CDR3 length: 16 residues. The germline V gene encodes CDR1 SGHDT and CDR2 YYEEEE. The CDR3 spells CAGSLLGDATNVKLFF. The CDR3 nucleotides read TGTGCCGGCAGCTTGCTAGGGGATGCAACTAATGTAAAACTGTTTTTT.

With regard to this clonotype: A much more abundant neighbour one base away suggests this may be a read error. This chain uses TRBV18 with TRBJ2-1; 7 nucleotides match TRBD2. The CDR3 extends over 13 amino acids. Germline-derived CDR1 and CDR2 are KGHSH and LQKENI. The CDR3 here is CANSPGLVGEQFF. For the CDR3, the DNA is TGTGCCAACTCACCCGGACTAGTCGGTGAGCAGTTCTTC.

This chain connects TRBV5-8 to TRBJ2-1, with TRBD1 as a possible D gene (6 bases). V lost 9 bases and J 8 bases, leaving 18 bases between the germline ends. The CDR3 runs to 13 residues. CDR1 is SGHTS, CDR2 YDEGEE, per germline. CDR3 nucleotide sequence: TGTGCCAACAGAAACAGGGTGGGCGATGAGCAGTTCTTC. It encodes CANRNRVGDEQFF.